The clone carrying this TCR beta chain was picked up a small number of times. Germline V gives CDR1 SGDLS, CDR2 YYNGEE. The ends lost 3 bases at V and 1 base at J; junction bases unmatched: 3. This CDR3 is built from 15 residues. This specimen belongs to a study of blood T cell repertoires in COVID-19. About the study: The study drew acute and convalescent COVID-19 samples from the United States, Italy and Spain. T cells, B-cell-depleted T cells, or PBMCs supplied cDNA or gDNA.

Authors' processing steps: Amplification with reference gene primers provided the estimates of nucleated cell counts. Sequencing used immunoSEQ multiplex PCR; TCRdb keeps in-frame clones, though not all of them. The V and J calls and clone size were taken over from that table, and D and trimming were inferred from the DNA. The sample holds 95,000 to 100,000 clones, almost 85% seen once. What was sequenced was peripheral blood. The receptor's source is a man between 65 and 85 years old with acute or convalescent COVID-19. The chain has TRBV9 and TRBJ2-1; TRBD1 matches at 8 bases. CDR3 protein: CASSARDRSYNEQFF. In DNA, the CDR3 is TGTGCCAGCAGCGCCCGGGACAGGTCCTACAATGAGCAGTTCTTC.